This T cell receptor (beta chain) was observed in a study of Graves' ophthalmopathy and Graves' hyperthyroidism. Study outcomes and limitations: The majority of expanded thyroid clonotypes above 0.001 frequency also occurred in blood. Ophthalmopathy cases were distinguished from stable hyperthyroidism by a 13-signature model, reaching just over 85% sensitivity and around 80% specificity. Sensitivity reached roughly 70% and specificity around 72% when the model predicted ophthalmopathy progression.

Deletions cut 6 bases from V and 0 bases from J, with 14 bases between. The CDR3 spans 14 residues. CDR1 is DFQATT, CDR2 SNEGSKA, per germline (reference sequence). Hyperthyroidism cases were recent diagnoses of under 2 months' duration in people aged 18 to 65. Note on this clonotype: Its matching antigen is unknown.

RNA transcripts were the source from which TCR beta CDR3 regions were amplified. First-round RT-PCR employed HTBI primers, with a second-round multiplex PCR after it. TCRdb analysed the multiplex PCR reads with MiXCR anew, one entry per CDR3 protein. The data hold approximately 540,000 distinct CDR3 sequences, with about two fifths observed a single time. The chain carries TRBV20-1 and TRBJ2-5; D is possibly TRBD1 (6 bases). The origin of this receptor is an adult man with Graves' hyperthyroidism. The sequenced sample consisted of peripheral blood or thyroid tissue (not recorded which). The chain's CDR3 is CSASTYRDQETQYF. CDR3 DNA: TGCAGTGCCAGCACATACAGGGACCAAGAGACCCAGTACTTC.